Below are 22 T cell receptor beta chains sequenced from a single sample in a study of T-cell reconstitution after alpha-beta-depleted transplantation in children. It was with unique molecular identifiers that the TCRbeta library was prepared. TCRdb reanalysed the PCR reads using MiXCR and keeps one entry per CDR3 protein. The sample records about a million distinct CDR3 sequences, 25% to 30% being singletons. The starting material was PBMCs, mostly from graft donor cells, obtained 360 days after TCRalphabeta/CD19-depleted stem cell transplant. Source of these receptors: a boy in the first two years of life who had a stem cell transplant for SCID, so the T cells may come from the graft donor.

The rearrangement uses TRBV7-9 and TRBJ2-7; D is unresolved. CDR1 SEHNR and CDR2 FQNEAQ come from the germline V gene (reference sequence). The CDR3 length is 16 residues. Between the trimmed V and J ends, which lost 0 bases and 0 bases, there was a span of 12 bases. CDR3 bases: TGTGCCAGCAGCTTAGCGGTTGCAGAGGCCTCCTACGAGCAGTACTTC. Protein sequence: CASSLAVAEASYEQYF.

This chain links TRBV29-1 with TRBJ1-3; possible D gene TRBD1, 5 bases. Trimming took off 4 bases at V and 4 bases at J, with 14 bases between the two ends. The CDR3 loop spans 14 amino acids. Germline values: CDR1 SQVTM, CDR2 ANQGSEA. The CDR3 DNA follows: TGCAGCGTTGGGGGCGGAGGGAGAGGAAACACCATATATTTT. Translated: CSVGGGGRGNTIYF.

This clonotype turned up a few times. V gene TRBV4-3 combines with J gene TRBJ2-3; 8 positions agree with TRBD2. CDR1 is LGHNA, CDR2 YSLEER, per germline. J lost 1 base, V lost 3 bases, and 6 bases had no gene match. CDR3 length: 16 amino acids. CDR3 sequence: CASSHSTSGGTDTQYF. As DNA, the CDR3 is TGCGCCAGCAGCCACTCCACTAGCGGAGGCACAGATACGCAGTATTTT.

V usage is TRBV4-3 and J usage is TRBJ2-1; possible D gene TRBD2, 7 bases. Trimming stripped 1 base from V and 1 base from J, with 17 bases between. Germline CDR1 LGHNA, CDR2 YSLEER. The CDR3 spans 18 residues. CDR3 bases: TGCGCCAGCAGCCAAGTCATGGGCAGGGGAGGGTCCTACAATGAGCAGTTCTTC. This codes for CASSQVMGRGGSYNEQFF.

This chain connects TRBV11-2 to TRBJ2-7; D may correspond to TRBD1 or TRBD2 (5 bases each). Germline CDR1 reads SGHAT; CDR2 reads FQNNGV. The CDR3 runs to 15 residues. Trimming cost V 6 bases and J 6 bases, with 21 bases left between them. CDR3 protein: CASSRSGTRESEQYF. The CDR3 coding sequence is TGTGCCAGCAGTCGTTCCGGGACCCGGGAATCCGAGCAGTACTTC.

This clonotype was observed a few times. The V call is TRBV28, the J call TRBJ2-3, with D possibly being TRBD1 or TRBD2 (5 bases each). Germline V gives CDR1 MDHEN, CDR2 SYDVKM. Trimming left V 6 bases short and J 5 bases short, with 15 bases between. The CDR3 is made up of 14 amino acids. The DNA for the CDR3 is TGTGCCAGCAGGACCTTCCTGGGGGAAGATACGCAGTATTTT. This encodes CASRTFLGEDTQYF.

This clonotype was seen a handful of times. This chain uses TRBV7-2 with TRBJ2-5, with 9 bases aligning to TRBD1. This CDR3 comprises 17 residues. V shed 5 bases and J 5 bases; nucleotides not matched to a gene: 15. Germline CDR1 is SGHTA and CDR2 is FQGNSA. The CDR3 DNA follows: TGTGCCAGCAGCCGGGGCATAATGGGACAGGGATGGGAGACCCAGTACTTC. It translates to CASSRGIMGQGWETQYF.

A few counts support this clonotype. The CDR3 coding sequence is TGTGCCAGCAACGTACTCCAGGGTGGCGGAAACACCATATATTTT. It specifies CASNVLQGGGNTIYF. The gene calls are TRBV6-1 and TRBJ1-3; D might be TRBD1 (5 bases). Germline V gene data show CDR1 as MNHNS and CDR2 as SASEGT. The CDR3 loop spans 15 amino acids. V lost 7 bases to trimming and J lost 4 bases, with 17 bases between them.

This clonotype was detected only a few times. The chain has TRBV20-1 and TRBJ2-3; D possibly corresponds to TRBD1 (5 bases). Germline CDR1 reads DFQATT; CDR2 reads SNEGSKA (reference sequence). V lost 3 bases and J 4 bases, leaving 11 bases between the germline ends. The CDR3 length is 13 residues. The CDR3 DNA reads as TGCAGTGCTAGCGTCTGGGGCCCAGATACGCAGTATTTT. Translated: CSASVWGPDTQYF.

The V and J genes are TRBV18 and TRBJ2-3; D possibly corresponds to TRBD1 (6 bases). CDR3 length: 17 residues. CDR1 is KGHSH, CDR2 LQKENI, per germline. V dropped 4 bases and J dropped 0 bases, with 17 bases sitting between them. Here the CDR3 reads CASSLPDRRTSTDTQYF. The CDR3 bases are TGTGCCAGCTCACTACCTGACAGGCGTACTAGCACAGATACGCAGTATTTT.

CDR3 residues: CATRGPENNNEQFF. CDR3 nucleotides: TGTGCCACAAGGGGCCCGGAGAATAACAATGAGCAGTTCTTC. This chain links TRBV24-1 with TRBJ2-1; D is perhaps TRBD1 (5 bases). Germline CDR1 and CDR2: KGHDR and SFDVKD. CDR3 size: 14 residues. The ends were cut back, 10 bases at V and 5 bases at J, with 17 bases in the middle.

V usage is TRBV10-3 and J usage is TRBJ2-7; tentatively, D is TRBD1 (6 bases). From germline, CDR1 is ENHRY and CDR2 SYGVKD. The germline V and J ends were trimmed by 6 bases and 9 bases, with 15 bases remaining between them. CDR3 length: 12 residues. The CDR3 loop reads CAISAGQLGQYF. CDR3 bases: TGTGCCATCAGCGCAGGACAGTTGGGGCAGTACTTC.

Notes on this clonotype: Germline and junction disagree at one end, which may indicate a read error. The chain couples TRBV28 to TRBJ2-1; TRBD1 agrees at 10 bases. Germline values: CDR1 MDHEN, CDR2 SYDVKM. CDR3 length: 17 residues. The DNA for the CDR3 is TGTGCCAGCAGTTTAAGGGACAGGGGTCGAACCTACAATGAGCTGTTCTTC. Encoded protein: CASSLRDRGRTYNELFF.

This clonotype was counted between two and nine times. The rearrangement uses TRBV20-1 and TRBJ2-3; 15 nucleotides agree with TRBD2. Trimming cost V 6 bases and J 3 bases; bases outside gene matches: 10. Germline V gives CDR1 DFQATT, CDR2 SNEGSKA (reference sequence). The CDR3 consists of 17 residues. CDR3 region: CSATGLAGGRVTDTQYF. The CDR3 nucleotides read TGCAGTGCCACTGGACTAGCGGGGGGGCGGGTGACAGATACGCAGTATTTT.

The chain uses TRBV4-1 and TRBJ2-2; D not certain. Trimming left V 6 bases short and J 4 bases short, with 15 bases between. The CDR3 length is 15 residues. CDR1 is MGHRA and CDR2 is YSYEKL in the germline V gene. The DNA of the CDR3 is TGCGCCAGCAGACCCAAACTGGTACCCACCGGGGAGCTGTTTTTT. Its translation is CASRPKLVPTGELFF.

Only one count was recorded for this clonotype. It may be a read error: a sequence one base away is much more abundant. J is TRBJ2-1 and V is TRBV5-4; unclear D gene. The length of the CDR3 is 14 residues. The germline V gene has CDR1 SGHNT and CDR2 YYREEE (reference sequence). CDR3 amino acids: CAISLGLNDNEQFF. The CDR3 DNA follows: TGTGCCATCAGCTTAGGTCTCAACGACAATGAGCAGTTCTTC.

The CDR3 region has the DNA TGTGCTAGTGGCGCAGGGATAGCCGGGGAGCTGTTTTTT. It encodes CASGAGIAGELFF. The chain links TRBV12-5 to TRBJ2-2, with D possibly being TRBD1 (5 bases). Trimming removed 6 bases from V and 6 bases from J, with 11 bases in between. CDR1 is LGHNT, CDR2 FRNRAP, per germline. This CDR3 has 13 amino acids.

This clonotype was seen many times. The CDR3 coding sequence is TGTGCCAGCAGTAACCTCGGGACTAATCCTTTGGGCGGGGAGCTGTTTTTT. Protein sequence: CASSNLGTNPLGGELFF. The rearrangement joins TRBV2 to TRBJ2-2, with 7 bases fitting TRBD2. The CDR3 has 17 amino acids. The V gene end was trimmed by 5 bases and the J gene end by 7 bases; junction bases not matched to a gene: 16. The germline V gene encodes CDR1 SNHLY and CDR2 FYNNEI.

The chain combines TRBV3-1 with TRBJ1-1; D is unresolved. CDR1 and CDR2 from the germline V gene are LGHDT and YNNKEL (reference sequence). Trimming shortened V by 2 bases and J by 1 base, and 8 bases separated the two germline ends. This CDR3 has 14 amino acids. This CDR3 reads CASSQWTGNTEAFF. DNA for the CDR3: TGTGCCAGCAGCCAATGGACGGGGAACACTGAAGCTTTCTTT. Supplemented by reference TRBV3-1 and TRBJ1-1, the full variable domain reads DTAVSQTPKYLVTQMGNDKSIKCEQNLGHDTMYWYKQDSKKFLKIMFSYNNKELIINETVPNRFSPKSPDKAHLNLHINSLELGDSAVYFCASSQWTGNTEAFFGQGTRLTVV.

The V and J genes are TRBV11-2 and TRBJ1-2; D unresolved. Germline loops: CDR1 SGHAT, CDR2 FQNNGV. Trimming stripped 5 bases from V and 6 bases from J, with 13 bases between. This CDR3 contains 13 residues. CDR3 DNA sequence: TGTGCCAGCAGCCGAACTAGGATTAATGGCTACACCTTC. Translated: CASSRTRINGYTF. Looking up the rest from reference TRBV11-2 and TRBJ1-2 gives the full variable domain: EAGVAQSPRYKIIEKRQSVAFWCNPISGHATLYWYQQILGQGPKLLIQFQNNGVVDDSQLPKDRFSAERLKGVDSTLKIQPAKLEDSAVYLCASSRTRINGYTFGSGTRLTVV.

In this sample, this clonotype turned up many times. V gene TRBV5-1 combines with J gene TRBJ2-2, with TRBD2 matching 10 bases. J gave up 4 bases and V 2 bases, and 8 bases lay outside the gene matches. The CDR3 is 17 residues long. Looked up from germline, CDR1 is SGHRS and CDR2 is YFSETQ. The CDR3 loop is CASSFSPGLAFTGELFF. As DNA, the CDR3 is TGCGCCAGCAGCTTTTCGCCGGGACTAGCGTTCACCGGGGAGCTGTTTTTT.

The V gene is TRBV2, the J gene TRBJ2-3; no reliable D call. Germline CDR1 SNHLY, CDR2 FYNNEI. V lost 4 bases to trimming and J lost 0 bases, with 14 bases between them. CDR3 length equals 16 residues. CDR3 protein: CASSVLVPLSTDTQYF. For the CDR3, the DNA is TGTGCCAGCAGTGTTCTAGTCCCCCTTAGCACAGATACGCAGTATTTT.